This TCR beta chain is drawn from a study of vaccination effects on CD4 cells after COVID-19. This clone was counted once. Its antigen is not identified. Germline assignment: CDR1 MNHNY and CDR2 SVGAGI (reference sequence). V lost 2 bases to trimming and J lost 5 bases; unmatched junction nucleotides: 4. The CDR3 has 15 amino acids. In the ViraFEST assay, antigen-specific CD4+ clonotypes were identified by expansion after peptide-pool stimulation. CD4+ T cell isolation took place after 10 days of culture. Of the BNT162b2 and mRNA-1273 vaccines, participants received two doses of one or the other. Profiling relied on immunoSEQ multiplex PCR, and the TCRdb table lists in-frame clones only, not all of them. Altogether some 70,000 clones are present, about 86% being singletons, with the ten largest covering more than 1%.

The sample consisted of CD4+ T cells from PBMCs cultured with HCoV-229E spike peptides, taken after COVID-19 vaccination. The receptor's source is a human donor who received a COVID-19 vaccine. The chain links TRBV6-6 to TRBJ2-5; 11 bases map to TRBD1. CDR3 nucleotide sequence: TGTGCCAGCAGTTACCGGACAGGGGGCGTGGAGACCCAGTACTTC. Its translation: CASSYRTGGVETQYF.